This TCR beta chain originates from a study of metastatic and nonmetastatic thyroid tumors. Study conclusions and caveats: In blood and tumor, TCR beta diversity was reportedly significantly higher in malignant thyroid tumors than in benign nodules.

TCRdb re-called the PCR reads with MiXCR. The sample records around 20,000 clones, 20% to 25% being singletons. The germline V gene encodes CDR1 MNHEY and CDR2 SMNVEV (reference sequence). The CDR3 contains 15 residues. V was clipped by 2 bases and J by 4 bases, with 12 bases between them. This clone was seen repeatedly, ten times or more. Its antigen is unknown. Among the patients, none had received any treatment before thyroid surgery. Material for sequencing was blood. The TCR comes from a male donor with papillary thyroid cancer or a benign thyroid nodule (not recorded which). Some clones in this sample may be carry-over from other donors' samples. The rearrangement uses TRBV27 and TRBJ2-1; perhaps TRBD2 as D (6 bases). CDR3 DNA: TGTGCCAGCAGTTTAACGGGAGTCATGTACAATGAGCAGTTCTTC. It encodes CASSLTGVMYNEQFF.